This entry features one TCR beta chain sequence. Its antigen is unidentified. This record belongs to a study of shared clonotypes between healthy human individuals. Study outcomes and limitations: What rarefaction showed was incomplete sorted-subset sequencing despite large depth.

The V end lost 5 bases, the J end lost 3 bases, and 16 bases lay between the germline ends. The CDR3 runs to 15 residues. Germline-derived CDR1 and CDR2 are SGHAT and FQDESV (reference sequence). In the original analysis: Filtering was not the same, since immunoSEQ gave junction-only sequences without quality scores. Sequencing was performed with immunoSEQ multiplex PCR; in TCRdb, only in-frame clones are kept and a portion is missing. That table gives V, J and clone size, and the DNA gave D and trimming. Altogether around 1,100,000 clones are present, 77% being singletons, with the ten largest covering 0.85% to 1%.

The receptor was isolated from a man aged 18 to 35 in good health. Some clones in this sample may be carry-over from other donors' samples. The sample comprised memory CD4+ T cells from PBMCs. The subset was: CD45RA-negative fraction. J is TRBJ1-2 and V is TRBV11-1, with TRBD1 as a possible D gene (5 bases). The CDR3, as DNA: TGTGCCAGCAGCGGGACTTCAGTGGGGTACTATGGCTACACCTTC. This gives the protein CASSGTSVGYYGYTF.